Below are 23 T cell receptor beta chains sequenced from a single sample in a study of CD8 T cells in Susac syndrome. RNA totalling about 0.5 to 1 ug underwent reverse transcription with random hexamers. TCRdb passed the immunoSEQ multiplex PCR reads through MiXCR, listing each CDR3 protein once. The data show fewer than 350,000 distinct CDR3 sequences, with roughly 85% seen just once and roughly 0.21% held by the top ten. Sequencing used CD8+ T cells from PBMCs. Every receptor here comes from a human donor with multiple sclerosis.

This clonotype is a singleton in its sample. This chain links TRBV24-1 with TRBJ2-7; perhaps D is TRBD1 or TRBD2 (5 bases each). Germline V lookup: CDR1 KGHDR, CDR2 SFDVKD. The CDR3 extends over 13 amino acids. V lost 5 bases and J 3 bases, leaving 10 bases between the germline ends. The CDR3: CATSAGQSYEQYF. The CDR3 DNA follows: TGTGCCACCAGTGCGGGGCAGAGCTACGAGCAGTACTTC.

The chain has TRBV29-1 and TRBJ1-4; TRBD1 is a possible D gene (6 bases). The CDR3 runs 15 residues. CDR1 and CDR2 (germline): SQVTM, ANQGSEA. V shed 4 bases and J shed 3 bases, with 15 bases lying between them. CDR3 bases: TGCAGCGTTGGGGGAAAACAGGGATCTAATGAAAAACTGTTTTTT. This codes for CSVGGKQGSNEKLFF.

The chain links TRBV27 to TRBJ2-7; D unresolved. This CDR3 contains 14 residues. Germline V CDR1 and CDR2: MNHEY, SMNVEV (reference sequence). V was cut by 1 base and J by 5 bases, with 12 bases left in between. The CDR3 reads CASSLFPGPDEQYF. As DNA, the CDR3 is TGTGCCAGCAGTTTATTTCCTGGGCCCGACGAGCAGTACTTC.

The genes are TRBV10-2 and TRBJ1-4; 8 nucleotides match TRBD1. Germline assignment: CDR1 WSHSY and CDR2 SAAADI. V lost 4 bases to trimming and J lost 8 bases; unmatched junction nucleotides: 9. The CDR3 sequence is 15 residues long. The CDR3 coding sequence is TGCGCCAGCAGTGTTGACAGGGGCGGAGAGGAAAAACTGTTTTTT. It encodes CASSVDRGGEEKLFF.

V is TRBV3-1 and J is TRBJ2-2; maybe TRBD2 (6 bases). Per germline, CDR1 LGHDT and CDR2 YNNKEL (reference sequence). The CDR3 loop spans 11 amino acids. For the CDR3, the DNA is TGTGGACTAGCGAACACCGGGGAGCTGTTTTTT. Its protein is CGLANTGELFF.

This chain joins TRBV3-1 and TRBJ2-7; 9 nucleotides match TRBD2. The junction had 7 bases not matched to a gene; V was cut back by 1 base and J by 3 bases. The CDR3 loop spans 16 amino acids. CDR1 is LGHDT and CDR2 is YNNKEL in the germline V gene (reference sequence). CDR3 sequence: CASSQGEAGGFYEQYF. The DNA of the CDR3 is TGTGCCAGCAGCCAAGGGGAAGCGGGAGGATTCTACGAGCAGTACTTC.

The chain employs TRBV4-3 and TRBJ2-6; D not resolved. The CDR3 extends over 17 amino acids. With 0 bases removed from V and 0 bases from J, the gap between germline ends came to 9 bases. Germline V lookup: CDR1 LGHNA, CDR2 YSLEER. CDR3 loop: CASSQDYSLSGANVLTF. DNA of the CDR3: TGCGCCAGCAGCCAAGACTACAGTCTCTCTGGGGCCAACGTCCTGACTTTC.

This CDR3 reads CSAIASSPYEQYF. CDR3 nucleotides: TGCAGTGCTATTGCTAGTTCCCCCTACGAGCAGTACTTC. V usage is TRBV20-1 and J usage is TRBJ2-7; D gene uncertain. Germline V lookup: CDR1 DFQATT, CDR2 SNEGSKA (reference sequence). The CDR3 runs 13 residues. V was pared by 4 bases and J by 2 bases, with 12 bases between.

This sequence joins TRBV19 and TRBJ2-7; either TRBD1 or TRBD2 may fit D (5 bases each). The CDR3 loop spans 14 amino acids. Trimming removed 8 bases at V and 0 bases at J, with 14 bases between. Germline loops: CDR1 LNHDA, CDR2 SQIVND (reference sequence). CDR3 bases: TGTGCCAGTTCCCTCTGGGACGCCTCCTACGAGCAGTACTTC. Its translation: CASSLWDASYEQYF.

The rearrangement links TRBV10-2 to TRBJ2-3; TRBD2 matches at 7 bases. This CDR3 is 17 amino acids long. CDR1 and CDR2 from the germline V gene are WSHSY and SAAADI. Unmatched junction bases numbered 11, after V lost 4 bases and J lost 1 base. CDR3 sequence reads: CASSGAPSGGRTDTQYF. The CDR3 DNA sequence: TGCGCCAGCAGTGGAGCTCCTAGCGGAGGACGCACAGATACGCAGTATTTT.

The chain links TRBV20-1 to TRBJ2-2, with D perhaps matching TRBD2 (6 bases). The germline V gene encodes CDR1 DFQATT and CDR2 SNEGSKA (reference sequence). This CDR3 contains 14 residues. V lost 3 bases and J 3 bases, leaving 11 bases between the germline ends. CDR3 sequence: CSASWGTYTGELFF. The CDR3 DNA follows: TGCAGTGCTAGCTGGGGGACTTACACCGGGGAGCTGTTTTTT.

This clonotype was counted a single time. The CDR3 DNA is TGTGCCAGCACCGAGAACGGCTACGAGCAGTACTTC. Protein sequence: CASTENGYEQYF. The V call is TRBV6-5, the J call TRBJ2-7; D gene unclear. Trimming cost V 7 bases and J 3 bases, with 10 bases left between them. The CDR3 is made up of 12 amino acids. Germline values: CDR1 MNHEY, CDR2 SVGAGI.

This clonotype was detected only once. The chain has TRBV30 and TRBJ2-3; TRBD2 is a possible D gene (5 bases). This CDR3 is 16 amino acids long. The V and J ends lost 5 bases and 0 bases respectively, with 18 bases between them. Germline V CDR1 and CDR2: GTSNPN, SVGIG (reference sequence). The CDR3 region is CAWAGSGDTSTDTQYF. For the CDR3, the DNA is TGTGCCTGGGCCGGAAGCGGTGATACCAGCACAGATACGCAGTATTTT.

CDR3 sequence: CASSEPYTEAFF. The CDR3 DNA is TGTGCCAGCAGTGAACCCTACACTGAAGCTTTCTTT. The chain combines TRBV25-1 with TRBJ1-1; no clear D. The CDR3 spans 12 residues. The ends were cut back, 2 bases at V and 3 bases at J, with 4 bases in the middle. Germline V lookup: CDR1 MGHDK, CDR2 SYGVNS.

The CDR3 spells CSALPRGEPQHF. Here the CDR3 DNA reads TGCAGTGCCCTGCCTCGTGGGGAGCCCCAGCATTTT. The V and J genes are TRBV20-1 and TRBJ1-5; no firm D call. CDR3 length equals 12 residues. V was cut by 6 bases and J by 8 bases, with 14 bases left in between. CDR1 is DFQATT and CDR2 is SNEGSKA in the germline V gene (reference sequence).

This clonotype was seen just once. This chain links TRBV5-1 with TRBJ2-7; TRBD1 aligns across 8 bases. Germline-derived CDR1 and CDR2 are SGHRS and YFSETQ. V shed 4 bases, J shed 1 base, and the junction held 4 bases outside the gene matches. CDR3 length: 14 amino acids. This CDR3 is CASSLDRVSYEQYF. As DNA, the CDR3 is TGCGCCAGCAGCCTGGACAGGGTATCCTACGAGCAGTACTTC.

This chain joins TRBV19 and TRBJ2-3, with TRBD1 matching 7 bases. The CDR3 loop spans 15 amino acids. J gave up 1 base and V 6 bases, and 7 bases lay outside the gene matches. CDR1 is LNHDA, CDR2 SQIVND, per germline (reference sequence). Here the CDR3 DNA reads TGTGCCAGTAGCCTGACAGGGTTCGGCACAGATACGCAGTATTTT. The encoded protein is CASSLTGFGTDTQYF.

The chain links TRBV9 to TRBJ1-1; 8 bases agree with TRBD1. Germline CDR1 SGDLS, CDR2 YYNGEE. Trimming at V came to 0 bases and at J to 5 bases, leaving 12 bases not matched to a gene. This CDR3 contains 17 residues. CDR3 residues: CASSVAKGQGVNTEAFF. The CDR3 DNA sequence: TGTGCCAGCAGCGTAGCTAAAGGACAGGGAGTAAATACTGAAGCTTTCTTT. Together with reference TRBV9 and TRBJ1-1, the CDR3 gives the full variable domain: DSGVTQTPKHLITATGQRVTLRCSPRSGDLSVYWYQQSLDQGLQFLIQYYNGEERAKGNILERFSAQQFPDLHSELNLSSLELGDSALYFCASSVAKGQGVNTEAFFGQGTRLTVV.

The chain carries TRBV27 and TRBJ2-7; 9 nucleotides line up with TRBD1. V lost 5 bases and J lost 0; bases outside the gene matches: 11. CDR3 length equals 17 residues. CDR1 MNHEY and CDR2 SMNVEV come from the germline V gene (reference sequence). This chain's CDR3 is CASSPLPGTGPSYEQYF. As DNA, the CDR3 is TGTGCCAGCAGTCCCCTCCCGGGGACAGGGCCCTCCTACGAGCAGTACTTC.

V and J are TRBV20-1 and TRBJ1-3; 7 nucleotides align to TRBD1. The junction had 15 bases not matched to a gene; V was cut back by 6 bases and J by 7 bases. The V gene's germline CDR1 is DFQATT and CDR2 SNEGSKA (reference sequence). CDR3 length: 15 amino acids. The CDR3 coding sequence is TGCAGTGCCAAGGACAGGATGGGATCGGGCAACACCATATATTTT. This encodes CSAKDRMGSGNTIYF.

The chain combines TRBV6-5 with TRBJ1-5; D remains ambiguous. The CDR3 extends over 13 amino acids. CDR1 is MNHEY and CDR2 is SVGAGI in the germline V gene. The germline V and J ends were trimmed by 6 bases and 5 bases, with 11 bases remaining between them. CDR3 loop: CASSSDGHQPQHF. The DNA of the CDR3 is TGTGCCAGCAGCTCCGACGGCCATCAGCCCCAGCATTTT.

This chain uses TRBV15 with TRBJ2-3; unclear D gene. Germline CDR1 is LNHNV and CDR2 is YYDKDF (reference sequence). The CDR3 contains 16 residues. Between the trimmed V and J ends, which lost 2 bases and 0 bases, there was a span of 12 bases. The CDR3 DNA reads TGTGCCACCAGCAGACCCCCGGTGCTTAGCACAGATACGCAGTATTTT. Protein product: CATSRPPVLSTDTQYF.

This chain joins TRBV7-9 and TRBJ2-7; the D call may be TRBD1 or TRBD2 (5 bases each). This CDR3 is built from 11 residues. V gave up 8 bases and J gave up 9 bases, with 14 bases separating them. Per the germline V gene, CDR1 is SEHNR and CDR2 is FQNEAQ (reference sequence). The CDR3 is CASGDAMGQYF. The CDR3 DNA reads TGTGCCAGCGGGGACGCAATGGGGCAGTACTTC.